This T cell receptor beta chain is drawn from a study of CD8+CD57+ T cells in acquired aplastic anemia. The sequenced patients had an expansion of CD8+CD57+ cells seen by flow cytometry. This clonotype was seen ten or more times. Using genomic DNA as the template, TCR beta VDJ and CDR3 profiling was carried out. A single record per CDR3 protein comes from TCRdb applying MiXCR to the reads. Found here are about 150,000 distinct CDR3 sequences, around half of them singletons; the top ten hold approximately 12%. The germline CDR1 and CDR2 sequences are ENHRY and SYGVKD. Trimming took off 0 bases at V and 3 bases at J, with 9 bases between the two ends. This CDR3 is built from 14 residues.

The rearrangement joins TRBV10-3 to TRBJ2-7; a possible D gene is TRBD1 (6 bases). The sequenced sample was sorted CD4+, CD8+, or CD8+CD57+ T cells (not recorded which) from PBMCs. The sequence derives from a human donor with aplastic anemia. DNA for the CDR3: TGTGCCATCAGTGAGTCTCAGGGACACTACGAGCAGTACTTC. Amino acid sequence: CAISESQGHYEQYF.